The rows below give T cell receptor beta chains drawn from one sample of a study of metastatic and nonmetastatic thyroid tumors. With MiXCR, TCRdb reprocessed the PCR reads. The table shows roughly 93,000 clones, with roughly 13% occurring only once. The sequenced sample was blood. Receptors were obtained from a female donor with papillary thyroid cancer or a benign thyroid nodule (not recorded which). Some clones in this sample may be carry-over from other donors' samples. Both conserved end residues are part of each CDR3. The D gene is left open where the match is weak. Size is stated for part of the rows, as once, few or many counts, or as a class when the clone is expanded.

.	many	TRBV4-3	TRBJ2-7	CASSQDGPGSSSYEQYF	TGCGCCAGCAGCCAAGATGGCCCGGGGTCAAGCTCCTACGAGCAGTACTTC
.	many	TRBV19	TRBJ1-4	CASSIGGGNEKLFF	TGTGCCAGTAGTATAGGAGGGGGGAATGAAAAACTGTTTTTT
TRBD2	many	TRBV14	TRBJ2-1	CASSQEGVRGGKGNEQFF	TGTGCCAGCAGCCAAGAAGGGGTACGGGGGGGCAAGGGGAATGAGCAGTTCTTC
.	many	TRBV19	TRBJ1-2	CASSINGVNYGYTF	TGTGCCAGTAGTATAAATGGAGTGAACTATGGCTACACCTTC
TRBD1	many	TRBV6-1	TRBJ1-1	CASSRDREAFF	TGTGCCAGCAGCCGGGACAGGGAAGCTTTCTTT
.	few	TRBV14	TRBJ2-7	CASSLGPSGLGPVIDEQYF	TGTGCCAGCAGTCTGGGACCGTCCGGTCTTGGTCCCGTAATCGACGAGCAGTACTTC
.	.	TRBV6-1	TRBJ1-1	CASSDIPVVSEASF	TGTGCCAGCAGTGATATACCCGTTGTCTCTGAAGCTTCCTTT
TRBD1	few	TRBV28	TRBJ2-7	CASSPHQGAHQEHYF	TGTGCCAGCAGTCCCCACCAGGGGGCGCATCAGGAGCATTACTTC
.	many	TRBV7-3	TRBJ2-1	CASSLFVGEYSEQFF	TGTGCCAGCAGCTTATTCGTGGGGGAGTACAGTGAGCAGTTCTTC
TRBD1	many	TRBV19	TRBJ1-5	CASSPRDRVGQPQHF	TGTGCCAGTAGTCCACGGGACAGGGTTGGTCAGCCCCAGCATTTT
.	.	TRBV5-5	TRBJ2-5	CASSFLEKTQYF	TGTGCCAGCAGCTTCCTGGAGAAGACCCAGTACTTC
.	many	TRBV7-3	TRBJ2-3	CASSLRPAGGFSTDTQYF	TGTGCCAGCAGCTTAAGGCCCGCCGGGGGCTTTAGCACAGATACGCAGTATTTT
.	few	TRBV6-2/TRBV6-3	TRBJ1-5	CASRTIGQSDQPQHF	TGTGCCAGCAGAACTATAGGACAGTCGGATCAACCCCAGCATTTT